This T cell receptor (beta chain) was obtained from a study of blood T cells in healthy people across ages. Trimming removed 3 bases at V and 0 bases at J, with 15 bases between. Germline V gene data show CDR1 as DFQATT and CDR2 as SNEGSKA (reference sequence). CDR3 size: 16 residues. PCR was performed a second time for about 6 to 12 cycles using a sample-barcoded 5' primer and a J-beta primer mix. A template-switch adaptor containing 12 random nucleotides labeled each cDNA molecule. TCRdb itself ran the 5' RACE reads through MiXCR, one entry per CDR3 protein. The sample has some 1.1 million distinct CDR3 sequences; 35% to 45% are singletons. Whole-study results and caveats: Both naive CD4+ cell counts and diversity were greater in long-lived donors than in aged donors. TCR beta diversity tracked closely with naive T cell percentage. Diversity figures based on one million T cells were deemed too low.

This clonotype has just a few counts. Its antigen is undetermined. This TCR came from a man between 18 and 29 years old in good health. The genes are TRBV20-1 and TRBJ2-1; D call uncertain. Sequencing was performed on blood. CDR3 in amino acids: CSARDPARDSYNEQFF. The DNA of the CDR3 is TGCAGTGCTAGGGACCCTGCGCGCGACTCCTACAATGAGCAGTTCTTC.